This TCR beta chain appears in the sequencing data of a study of PD-1 blockade in mismatch repair-deficient tumors. V dropped 5 bases and J dropped 8 bases, with 19 bases sitting between them. The CDR3 contains 15 residues. Germline-derived CDR1 and CDR2 are SGHVS and FQNEAQ. Profiling relied on immunoSEQ multiplex PCR, and the TCRdb table lists in-frame clones only, not all of them. This sample has 120,000 or so clones, with approximately 90% found just once. The chain joins TRBV7-8 to TRBJ2-1; D may be TRBD2 (7 bases). The source was peripheral blood, collected 44 weeks after starting pembrolizumab. The clonotype was recovered from an adult with mismatch repair-deficient cancer. The CDR3 is CASSLYRTRTDEQFF. The CDR3 DNA reads as TGTGCCAGCAGCCTATACAGGACTAGGACAGATGAGCAGTTCTTC.